This T cell receptor (beta chain) was identified in a study of a mutant IDH1 vaccine in newly diagnosed glioma. Study summary: Treated patients, averaging roughly 44 years, were around 62% male and approximately 38% female. Those enrolled had earlier been treated with radiotherapy, temozolomide, or both, mostly both. Study observations and caveats: Of the patients, about 95% had vaccine-induced immune responses.

The repertoire was sequenced with immunoSEQ multiplex PCR; TCRdb's copy has only in-frame clones and lacks some. The sample lists 70,000 to 95,000 clones, approximately 80% occurring once. This CDR3 region has 13 residues. V gave up 3 bases and J gave up 13 bases, with 15 bases separating them. The germline V gene encodes CDR1 KGHSH and CDR2 LQKENI. Worth noting for this clone: Its antigen remains unidentified.

The sample's time point: baseline, week 1 (first vaccination visit). Treatment given: pre-vaccination baseline after standard-of-care therapy. The source is a man aged 40-49 years with glioma. Some clones in this sample may be carry-over from other donors' samples. The chain carries TRBV18 and TRBJ1-4; D might be TRBD1 (6 bases). The sequencing used PBMCs, collected from a glioma patient treated with radiotherapy, temozolomide or both. This CDR3 is CASSPPAGEALFF. Here the CDR3 DNA reads TGTGCCAGCTCACCCCCGGCAGGGGAGGCACTGTTTTTT.